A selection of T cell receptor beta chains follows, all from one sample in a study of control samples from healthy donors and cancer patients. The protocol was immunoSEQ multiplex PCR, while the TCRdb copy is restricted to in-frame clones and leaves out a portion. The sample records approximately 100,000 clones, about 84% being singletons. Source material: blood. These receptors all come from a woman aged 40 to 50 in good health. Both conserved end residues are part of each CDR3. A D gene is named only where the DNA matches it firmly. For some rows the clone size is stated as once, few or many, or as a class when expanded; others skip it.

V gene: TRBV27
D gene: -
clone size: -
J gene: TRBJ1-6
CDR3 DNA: TGTGCCAGCAGTTCACAGGGACTGGGGAATTCACCCCTCCACTTT
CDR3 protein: CASSSQGLGNSPLHF

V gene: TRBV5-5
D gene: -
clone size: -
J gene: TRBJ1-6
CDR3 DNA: TGTGCCAGCGAAACAGATGGCTCACCCCTCCACTTT
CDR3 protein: CASETDGSPLHF

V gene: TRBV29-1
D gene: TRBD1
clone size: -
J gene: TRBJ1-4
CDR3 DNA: TGCAGCGTTGACAGGGGGCTCGGAGAAAAACTGTTTTTT
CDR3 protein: CSVDRGLGEKLFF

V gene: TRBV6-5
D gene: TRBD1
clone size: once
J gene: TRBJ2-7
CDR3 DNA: TGTGCCAGCCAGTCAGGGGGCGTATCGGGGGAGCAGTACTTC
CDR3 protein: CASQSGGVSGEQYF

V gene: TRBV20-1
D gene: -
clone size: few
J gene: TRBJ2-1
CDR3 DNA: TGCAGTGCTAGTGAGGGCGGGGTCAATGAGCAGTTCTTC
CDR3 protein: CSASEGGVNEQFF

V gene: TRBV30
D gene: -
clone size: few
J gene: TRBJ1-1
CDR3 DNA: TGTGCCTGGAGGGCACTGATGGGAGGGGGTACTGAAGCTTTCTTT
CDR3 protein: CAWRALMGGGTEAFF

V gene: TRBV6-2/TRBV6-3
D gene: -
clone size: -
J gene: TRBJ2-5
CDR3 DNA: TGTGCCAGCAGTTACTCTCAACTTCAAGAGACCCAGTACTTC
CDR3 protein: CASSYSQLQETQYF

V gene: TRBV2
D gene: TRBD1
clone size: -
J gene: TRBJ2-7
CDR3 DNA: TGTGCCAGCATTAGGAAGGGGGGACAGGCATACGAGCAGTACTTC
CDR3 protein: CASIRKGGQAYEQYF

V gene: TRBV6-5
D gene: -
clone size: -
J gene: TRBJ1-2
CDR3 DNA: TGTGCCAGCAGTAAAAATGACAGGTCCGGCCTCAGAACCTTC
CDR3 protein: CASSKNDRSGLRTF

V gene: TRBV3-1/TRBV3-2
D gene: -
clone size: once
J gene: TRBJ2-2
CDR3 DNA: TGTGCCAGCAGCCAAGACCCCTATTCCCACACCCACGGTCAAAAAACACTTGAGACCGGGGAGCTGTTTTTT
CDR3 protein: CASSQDPYSHTHGQKTLETGELFF

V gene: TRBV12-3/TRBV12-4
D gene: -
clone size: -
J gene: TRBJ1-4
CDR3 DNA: TGTGCCAGCAGCCTCATACAGGGCGCTGAACTGTTTTTT
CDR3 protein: CASSLIQGAELFF

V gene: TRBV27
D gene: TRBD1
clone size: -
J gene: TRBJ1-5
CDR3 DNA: TGTGCCAGCAGTCTGACAGGGGGCGGCAATCAGCCCCAGCATTTT
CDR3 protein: CASSLTGGGNQPQHF

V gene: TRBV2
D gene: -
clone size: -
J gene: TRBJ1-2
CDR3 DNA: TGTGCCAGCTCGGAAGAGCTCGGGGGCTACACCTTC
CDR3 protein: CASSEELGGYTF

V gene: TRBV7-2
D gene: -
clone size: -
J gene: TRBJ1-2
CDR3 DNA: TGTGCCAGCAGCTTAGCCGATACTGGGAGGGGAATCTTC
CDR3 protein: CASSLADTGRGIF

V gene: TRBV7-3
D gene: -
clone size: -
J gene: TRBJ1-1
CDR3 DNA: TGTGCCAGCAGCCTCGGGACACAGAACACTGAAGCTTTCTTT
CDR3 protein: CASSLGTQNTEAFF

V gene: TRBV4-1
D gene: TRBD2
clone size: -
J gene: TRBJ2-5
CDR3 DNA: TGCGCCAGCAGCCCCGGGACTAGCGGGGTTACTACTAAAGAGACCCAGTACTTC
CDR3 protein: CASSPGTSGVTTKETQYF

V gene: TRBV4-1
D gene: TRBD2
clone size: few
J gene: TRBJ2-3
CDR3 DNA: TGCGCCAGCAGCCGAGGGACTAGCTATTCAGATACGCAGTATTTT
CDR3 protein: CASSRGTSYSDTQYF

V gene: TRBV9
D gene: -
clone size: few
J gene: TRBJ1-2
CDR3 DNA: TGTGCCAGCAGCGTAGCTAGTGGCAGCAGTTCCTATGGCTACACCTTC
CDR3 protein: CASSVASGSSSYGYTF

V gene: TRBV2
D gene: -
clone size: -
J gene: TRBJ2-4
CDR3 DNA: TGTGCCAGCAGCCAGACTATATCCAAAAACATTCAGTACTTC
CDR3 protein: CASSQTISKNIQYF

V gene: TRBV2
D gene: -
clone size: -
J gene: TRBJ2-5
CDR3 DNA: TGTGCCAGCAGTCTGATGAACCAAGAGACCCAGTACTTC
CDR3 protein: CASSLMNQETQYF

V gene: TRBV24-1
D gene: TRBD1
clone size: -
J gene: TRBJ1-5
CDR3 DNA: TGTGCCACCCAACAGGGGGCTTATAGCAATCAGCCCCAGCATTTT
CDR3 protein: CATQQGAYSNQPQHF

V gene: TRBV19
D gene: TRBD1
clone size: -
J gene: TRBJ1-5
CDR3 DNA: TGTGCCAGTAGTGTGTCCCGGGACAGGGCTAGGAGCAATCAGCCCCAGCATTTT
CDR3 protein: CASSVSRDRARSNQPQHF

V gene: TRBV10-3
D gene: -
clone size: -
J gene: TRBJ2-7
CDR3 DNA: TGTGCCATCAGTGCAACCGGGACGTTGTACGAGCAGTACTTC
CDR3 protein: CAISATGTLYEQYF

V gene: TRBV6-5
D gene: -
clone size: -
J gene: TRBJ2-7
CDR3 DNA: TGTGCCAGCAGGGAGAACTCCTACGAGCAGTACTTC
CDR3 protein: CASRENSYEQYF

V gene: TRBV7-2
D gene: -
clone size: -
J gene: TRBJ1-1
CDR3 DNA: TGTGCCAGCAGTTTACGCGGGGATTTAAAGGGGACTGAAGCTTTCTTT
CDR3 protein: CASSLRGDLKGTEAFF

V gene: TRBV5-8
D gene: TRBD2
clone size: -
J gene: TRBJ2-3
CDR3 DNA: TGTGCCAGCAGCTTGGGCCTAGCGGGGGGGCCCCTCACAGATACGCAGTATTTT
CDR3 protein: CASSLGLAGGPLTDTQYF

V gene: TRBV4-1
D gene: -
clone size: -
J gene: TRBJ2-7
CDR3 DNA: TGCGCCAGCAGCCCTGGACTGGTAACCTACGAGCAGTACTTC
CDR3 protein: CASSPGLVTYEQYF

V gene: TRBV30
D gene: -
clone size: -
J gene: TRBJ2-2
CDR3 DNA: TGTGCCTGGAGTGTCCTATATGGGGAGCTGTTTTTT
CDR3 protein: CAWSVLYGELFF

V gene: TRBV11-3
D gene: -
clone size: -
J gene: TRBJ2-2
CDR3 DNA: TGTGCCAGCAGCTTAGATTCGGGGAGTACCACCGGGGAGCTGTTTTTT
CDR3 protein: CASSLDSGSTTGELFF

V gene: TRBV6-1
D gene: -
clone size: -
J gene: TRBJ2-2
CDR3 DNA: TGTGCCAGCAGTGAATACTTGGCCGGGGAGCTGTTTTTT
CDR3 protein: CASSEYLAGELFF

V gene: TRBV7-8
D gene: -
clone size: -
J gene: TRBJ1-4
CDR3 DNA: TGTGCCAGCAGCCAAAATGCGGGACTGGCTAATGAAAAACTGTTTTTT
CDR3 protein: CASSQNAGLANEKLFF

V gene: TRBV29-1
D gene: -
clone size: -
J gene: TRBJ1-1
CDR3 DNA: TGCAGCGTTGTGGGGGGTAAAGCTTTCTTT
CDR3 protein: CSVVGGKAFF

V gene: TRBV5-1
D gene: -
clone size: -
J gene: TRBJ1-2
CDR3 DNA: TGCGCCAGCAGCACTGACGGCCGGGGGACGGATGGCTACACCTTC
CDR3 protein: CASSTDGRGTDGYTF

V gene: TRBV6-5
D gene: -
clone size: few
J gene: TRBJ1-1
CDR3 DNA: TGTGCCCTCCTCCCGATAACTTCTGAAGCTTTCTTT
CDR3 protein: CALLPITSEAFF

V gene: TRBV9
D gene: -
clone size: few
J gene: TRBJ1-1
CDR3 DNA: TGTGCCAGCAGCGCAGGGGACCCCATGAACACTGAAGCTTTCTTT
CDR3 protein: CASSAGDPMNTEAFF

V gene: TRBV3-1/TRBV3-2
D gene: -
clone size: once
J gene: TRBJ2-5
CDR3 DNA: TGTGCCAGCAGCCAGGGTCCTTCCCGGGAGACCCAGTACTTC
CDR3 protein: CASSQGPSRETQYF

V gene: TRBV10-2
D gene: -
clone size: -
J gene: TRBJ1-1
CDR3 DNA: TGCGCCAGCAGTGAAACGAGGGTACGCACTGAAGCTTTCTTT
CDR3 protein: CASSETRVRTEAFF

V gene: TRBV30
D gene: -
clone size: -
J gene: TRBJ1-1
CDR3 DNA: TGTGCCTGGAGCGACAGGCCGAACACTGAAGCTTTCTTT
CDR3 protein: CAWSDRPNTEAFF

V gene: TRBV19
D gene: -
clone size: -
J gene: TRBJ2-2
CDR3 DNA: TGTGCCAGTAGTATGGGGCGGGGCGGCGCCACCGGGGAGCTGTTTTTT
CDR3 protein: CASSMGRGGATGELFF

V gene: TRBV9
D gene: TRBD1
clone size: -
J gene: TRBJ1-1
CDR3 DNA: TGTGCCAGCAGCGTCGAACAGGGGGTACGATACACTGAAGCTTTCTTT
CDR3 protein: CASSVEQGVRYTEAFF

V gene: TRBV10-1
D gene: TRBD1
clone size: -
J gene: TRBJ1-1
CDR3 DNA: TGCGCCAGCAGTCTCAGCCCCTGGGGACAGGCTTGGGGGGGGGCTTTCTTT
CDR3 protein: CASSLSPWGQAWGGAFF

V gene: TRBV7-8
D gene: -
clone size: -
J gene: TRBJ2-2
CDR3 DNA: TGTGCCAGCAGCTCGCCCGGACAGACGAACACCGGGGAGCTGTTTTTT
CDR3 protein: CASSSPGQTNTGELFF